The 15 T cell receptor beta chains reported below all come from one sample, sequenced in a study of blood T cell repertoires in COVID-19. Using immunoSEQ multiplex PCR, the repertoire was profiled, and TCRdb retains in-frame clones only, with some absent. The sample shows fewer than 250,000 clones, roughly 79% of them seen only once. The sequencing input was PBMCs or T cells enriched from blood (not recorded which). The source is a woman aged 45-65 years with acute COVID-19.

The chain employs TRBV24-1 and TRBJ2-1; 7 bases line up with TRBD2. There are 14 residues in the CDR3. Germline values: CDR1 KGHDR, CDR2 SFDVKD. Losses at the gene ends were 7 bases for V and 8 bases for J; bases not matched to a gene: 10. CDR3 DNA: TGTGCCACCAGCCTGTCAGGGACTACAGATGAGCAGTTCTTC. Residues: CATSLSGTTDEQFF.

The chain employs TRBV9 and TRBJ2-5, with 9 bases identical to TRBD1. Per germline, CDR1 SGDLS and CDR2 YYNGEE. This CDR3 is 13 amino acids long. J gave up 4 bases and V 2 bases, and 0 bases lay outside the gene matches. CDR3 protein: CASSVDRGETQYF. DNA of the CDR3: TGTGCCAGCAGCGTGGACAGGGGAGAGACCCAGTACTTC.

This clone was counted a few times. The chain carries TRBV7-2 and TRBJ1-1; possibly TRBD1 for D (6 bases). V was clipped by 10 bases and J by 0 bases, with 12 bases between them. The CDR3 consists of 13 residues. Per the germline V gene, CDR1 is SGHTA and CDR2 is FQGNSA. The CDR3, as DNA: TGTGCCACTAAGGACAGATTGAACACTGAAGCTTTCTTT. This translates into CATKDRLNTEAFF. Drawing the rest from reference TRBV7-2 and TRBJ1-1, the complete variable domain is GAGVSQSPSNKVTEKGKDVELRCDPISGHTALYWYRQSLGQGLEFLIYFQGNSAPDKSGLPSDRFSAERTGGSVSTLTIQRTQQEDSAVYLCATKDRLNTEAFFGQGTRLTVV.

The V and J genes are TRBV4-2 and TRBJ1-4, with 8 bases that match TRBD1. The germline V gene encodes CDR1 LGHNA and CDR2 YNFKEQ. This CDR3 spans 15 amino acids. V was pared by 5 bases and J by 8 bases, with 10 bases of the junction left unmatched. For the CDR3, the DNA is TGTGCCAGCAGCTCTCCAGGGGGCGATGACGAAAAACTGTTTTTT. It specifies CASSSPGGDDEKLFF.

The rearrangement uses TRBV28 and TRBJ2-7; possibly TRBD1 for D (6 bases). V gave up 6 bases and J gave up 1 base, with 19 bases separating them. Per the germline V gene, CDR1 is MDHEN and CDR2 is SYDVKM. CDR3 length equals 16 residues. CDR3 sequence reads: CASRGPGQLISYEQYF. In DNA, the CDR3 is TGTGCCAGCAGGGGGCCGGGACAACTAATTTCCTACGAGCAGTACTTC.

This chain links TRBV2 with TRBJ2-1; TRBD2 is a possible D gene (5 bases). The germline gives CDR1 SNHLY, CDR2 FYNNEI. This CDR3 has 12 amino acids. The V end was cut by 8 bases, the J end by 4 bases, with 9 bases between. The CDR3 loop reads CASRLQYNEQFF. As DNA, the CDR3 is TGTGCCAGCCGACTACAATACAATGAGCAGTTCTTC.

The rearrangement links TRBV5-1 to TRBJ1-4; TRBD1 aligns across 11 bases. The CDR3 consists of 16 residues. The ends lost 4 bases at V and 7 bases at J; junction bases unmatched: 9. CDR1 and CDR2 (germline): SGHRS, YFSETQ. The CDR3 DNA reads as TGCGCCAGCAGCCAACAGTCCGGGACAGGGGGTGAAAAACTGTTTTTT. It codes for CASSQQSGTGGEKLFF.

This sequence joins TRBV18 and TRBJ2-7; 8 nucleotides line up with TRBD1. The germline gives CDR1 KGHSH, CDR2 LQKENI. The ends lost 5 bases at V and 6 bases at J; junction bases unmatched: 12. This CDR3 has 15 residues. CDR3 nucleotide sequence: TGTGCCAGCTCATCGACAGGGGTCGGTCCTTTCGAGCAGTACTTC. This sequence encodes CASSSTGVGPFEQYF.

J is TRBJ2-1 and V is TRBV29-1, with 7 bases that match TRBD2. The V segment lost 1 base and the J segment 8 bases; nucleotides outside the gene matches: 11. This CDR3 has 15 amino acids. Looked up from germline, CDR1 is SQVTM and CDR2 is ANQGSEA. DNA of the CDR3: TGCAGCGTTGAAGGTAGATGGCGGGGGACTTATGAGCAGTTCTTC. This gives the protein CSVEGRWRGTYEQFF.

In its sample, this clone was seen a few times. CDR3 DNA: TGCGCCAGCAGCCAATCGGACAGGGGGCGTCCCCGATCGTTGAATCAGCCCCAGCATTTT. It specifies CASSQSDRGRPRSLNQPQHF. The rearrangement uses TRBV4-3 and TRBJ1-5, with TRBD1 identical over 11 bases. Losses at the gene ends were 2 bases for V and 4 bases for J; bases not matched to a gene: 16. The CDR3 has 20 amino acids. Per germline, CDR1 LGHNA and CDR2 YSLEER.

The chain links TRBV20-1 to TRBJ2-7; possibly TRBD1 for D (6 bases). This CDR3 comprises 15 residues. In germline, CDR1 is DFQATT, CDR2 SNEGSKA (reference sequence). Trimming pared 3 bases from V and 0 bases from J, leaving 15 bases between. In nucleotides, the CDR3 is TGCAGTGCTAGTGTCCCGACAGGCCTCTCCTACGAGCAGTACTTC. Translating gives CSASVPTGLSYEQYF.

CDR3: CASSSNSWGGPFF. DNA for the CDR3: TGTGCCAGCAGCTCTAATTCTTGGGGGGGACCGTTCTTC. This sequence joins TRBV11-3 and TRBJ2-1; 7 nucleotides agree with TRBD2. Germline loops: CDR1 SGHNT, CDR2 YENEEA. CDR3 size: 13 residues. The V segment lost 4 bases and the J segment 15 bases; nucleotides outside the gene matches: 12.

The CDR3 loop is CASSFSGQGATEAFF. Here the CDR3 DNA reads TGTGCCAGCAGTTTTTCCGGACAGGGGGCGACTGAAGCTTTCTTT. This rearrangement joins TRBV2 to TRBJ1-1, with TRBD1 identical over 11 bases. With 5 bases clipped from V and 5 bases from J, the junction kept 7 bases outside the gene matches. Looked up from germline, CDR1 is SNHLY and CDR2 is FYNNEI. CDR3 length: 15 residues.

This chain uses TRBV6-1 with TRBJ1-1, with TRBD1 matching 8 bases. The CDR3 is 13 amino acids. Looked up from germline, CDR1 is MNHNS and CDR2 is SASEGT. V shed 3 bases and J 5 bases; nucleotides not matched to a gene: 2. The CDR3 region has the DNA TGTGCCAGCAGTGATAGACAGGGGACTGAAGCTTTCTTT. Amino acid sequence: CASSDRQGTEAFF.

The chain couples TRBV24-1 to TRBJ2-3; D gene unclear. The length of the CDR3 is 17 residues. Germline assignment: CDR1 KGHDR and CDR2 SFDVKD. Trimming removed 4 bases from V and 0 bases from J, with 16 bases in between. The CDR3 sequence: CATSDLWPSRSTDTQYF. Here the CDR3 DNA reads TGTGCCACCAGTGACCTTTGGCCTAGTAGAAGCACAGATACGCAGTATTTT.